One and the same sample provided the 11 T cell receptor beta chains below, sequenced in a study of blood T cells in healthy people across ages. The authors ran a second PCR of 7 to 11 cycles using a sample-barcoded 5' primer and a J-beta primer mix. TCRdb passed the 5' RACE reads through MiXCR, listing each CDR3 protein once. This table has over a million distinct CDR3 sequences, 45% appearing once. Sequencing used blood. The receptors stem from a woman in her sixties in good health.

The V call is TRBV9, the J call TRBJ2-7; the D gene is possibly TRBD1 (6 bases). The V end was cut by 2 bases, the J end by 3 bases, with 15 bases between. CDR1 and CDR2 (germline): SGDLS, YYNGEE. This CDR3 contains 15 residues. The CDR3 DNA reads TGTGCCAGCAGCGTCTGGACAGCCTTTAGCTACGAGCAGTACTTC. As protein: CASSVWTAFSYEQYF.

The table lists this clonotype with a few counts. The V gene is TRBV21-1, the J gene TRBJ2-7; TRBD1 is taken as the D call from the table, unchecked against the DNA. TRBV21-1 is reported as a pseudogene. The CDR3 has 14 amino acids. CDR3 DNA sequence: TGTGCCAGCAGCTCCTCGGGCAGGGACTACGAGCAGTACTTC. Its protein is CASSSSGRDYEQYF.

The rearrangement links TRBV7-2 to TRBJ2-4; 8 bases fit TRBD1. This CDR3 comprises 15 residues. Germline V gene sequence: CDR1 SGHTA, CDR2 FQGNSA. After removal of 3 bases from V and 13 bases from J, the junction contained 14 bases not matched to a gene. CDR3: CASSFAGGAVEEQYF. The CDR3 coding sequence is TGTGCCAGCAGCTTTGCAGGGGGCGCGGTGGAAGAGCAGTACTTC. The full variable domain, in which reference TRBV7-2 and TRBJ2-4 provide the parts outside the CDR3, is GAGVSQSPSNKVTEKGKDVELRCDPISGHTALYWYRQSLGQGLEFLIYFQGNSAPDKSGLPSDRFSAERTGGSVSTLTIQRTQQEDSAVYLCASSFAGGAVEEQYFGAGTRLSVL.

The chain carries TRBV20-1 and TRBJ2-4; the match to TRBD2 covers 10 bases. Judging by the DNA end, TRBJ2-7 fits better; the J call may be wrong. The CDR3 is made up of 15 amino acids. Germline loops: CDR1 DFQATT, CDR2 SNEGSKA (reference sequence). CDR3 protein: CSARELAGVRYEQYF. In DNA form, the CDR3 reads TGCAGTGCTAGAGAGCTAGCGGGAGTTAGGTACGAGCAGTACTTC.

Only one count was recorded for this clonotype. The genes are TRBV2 and TRBJ2-2, with TRBD2 matching 12 bases. Germline V gene lookup returns CDR1 SNHLY and CDR2 FYNNEI. This CDR3 has 15 residues. V was clipped by 7 bases and J by 6 bases; unmatched bases: 6. The DNA for the CDR3 is TGTGCCAGCATGGTAGGGACTAGCGGGTCCGGGGAGCTGTTTTTT. Translated: CASMVGTSGSGELFF.

At least ten counts were recorded for this clonotype. The CDR3 bases are TGCAGTGCTAGGAGGACAGGGAGCACAGATACGCAGTATTTT. Translation gives CSARRTGSTDTQYF. This rearrangement joins TRBV20-1 to TRBJ2-3; 8 nucleotides agree with TRBD1. Trimming removed 3 bases from V and 0 bases from J; junction bases left unmatched: 2. The germline CDR1 and CDR2 sequences are DFQATT and SNEGSKA (reference sequence). This CDR3 has 14 amino acids.

This clonotype has just a few counts. The chain joins TRBV6-1 to TRBJ1-5; D is undetermined. Trimming left V 4 bases short and J 6 bases short, with 10 bases between. Per germline, CDR1 MNHNS and CDR2 SASEGT. This CDR3 contains 13 residues. The CDR3 protein is CASSVVVSQPQHF. CDR3 nucleotides: TGTGCCAGCAGTGTGGTAGTCTCTCAGCCCCAGCATTTT.

CDR3 DNA: TGCAGTGCTACCTTGGACGGGGCCAAAAACATTCAGTACTTC. Translation: CSATLDGAKNIQYF. The chain combines TRBV20-1 with TRBJ2-4; D gene unclear. Trimming removed 4 bases at V and 1 base at J, with 11 bases between. CDR1 is DFQATT and CDR2 is SNEGSKA in the germline V gene (reference sequence). This CDR3 comprises 14 residues.

The CDR3 sequence: CASSSGQGGSEAFF. The CDR3 DNA follows: TGTGCCAGCAGCTCAGGACAGGGTGGGTCTGAAGCTTTCTTT. V and J are TRBV5-5 and TRBJ1-1, with 8 nucleotides matching TRBD1. The V gene end was trimmed by 3 bases and the J gene end by 6 bases; junction bases not matched to a gene: 7. Germline CDR1 reads SGHKS; CDR2 reads YYEKEE (reference sequence). CDR3 length: 14 residues.

This clonotype was counted only a few times. The chain couples TRBV20-1 to TRBJ2-1; 14 nucleotides agree with TRBD2. The CDR3 length is 17 residues. Germline V lookup: CDR1 DFQATT, CDR2 SNEGSKA (reference sequence). The V and J ends lost 7 bases and 6 bases, in that order; junction bases with no gene match: 14. CDR3 sequence (DNA): TGCAGTGTCCTGACTAGCGGGAGGGGGTGGGTTGGCAATGAGCAGTTCTTC. Residues: CSVLTSGRGWVGNEQFF.

There are a few counts of this clonotype. The genes are TRBV27 and TRBJ2-1, with D unclear. The CDR3 has 12 amino acids. The germline gives CDR1 MNHEY, CDR2 SMNVEV (reference sequence). With 4 bases removed from V and 5 bases from J, the gap between germline ends came to 6 bases. CDR3: CASSSKHNEQFF. The CDR3 bases are TGTGCCAGCAGTTCAAAGCACAATGAGCAGTTCTTC.